A selection of T cell receptor beta chains follows, all from one sample in a study of beta chain features in type 1 diabetes. TCRdb keeps only in-frame clones here, not all; method: immunoSEQ multiplex PCR. The sample holds around 160,000 clones, 6.5% to 8.5% seen once. Material: central memory CD4+ T cells from blood. The receptors shown here come from a woman younger than 35 with type 1 diabetes. The CDR3 runs from the conserved cysteine through the conserved F or W. Each record gives: CDR3 DNA, CDR3 protein, clone size, V gene, J gene, D gene. A D gene is named only where the DNA matches it firmly. Clone size is not always given. Where it is, it says once, few, many or a class for expanded clones.

cdr3_nt: TGTGCCAGCAGCGTAGTCGGGGGACTAGCGGACAATGAGCAGTTCTTC; cdr3_aa: CASSVVGGLADNEQFF; clone_size: .; v_call: TRBV9; j_call: TRBJ2-1; d_call: TRBD2
cdr3_nt: TGTGCCAGTAGTAAGACAGGGGGCAACACCGGGGAGCTGTTTTTT; cdr3_aa: CASSKTGGNTGELFF; clone_size: .; v_call: TRBV19; j_call: TRBJ2-2; d_call: TRBD1
cdr3_nt: TGTGCCACTCGTCCCGGGACAACACTTTCCTACGAGCAGTACTTC; cdr3_aa: CATRPGTTLSYEQYF; clone_size: few; v_call: TRBV15; j_call: TRBJ2-7; d_call: .
cdr3_nt: TGTGCCAGCAGCTTAGTAACTACCCCGTACAATGAGCAGTTCTTC; cdr3_aa: CASSLVTTPYNEQFF; clone_size: .; v_call: TRBV11-2; j_call: TRBJ2-1; d_call: .
cdr3_nt: TGCGCCAGCAGCCAAGATTTTGCGGGAGTGGGAGAGACCCAGTACTTC; cdr3_aa: CASSQDFAGVGETQYF; clone_size: .; v_call: TRBV4-1; j_call: TRBJ2-5; d_call: TRBD2
cdr3_nt: TGTGCCAGCACCAAGACAGGGGGCCAAGAGACCCAGTACTTC; cdr3_aa: CASTKTGGQETQYF; clone_size: .; v_call: TRBV11-2; j_call: TRBJ2-5; d_call: TRBD1
cdr3_nt: TGTGCCAGCTCACCAGGACAGGGGATAGATACGCAGTATTTT; cdr3_aa: CASSPGQGIDTQYF; clone_size: .; v_call: TRBV18; j_call: TRBJ2-3; d_call: TRBD1
cdr3_nt: TGTGCCAGCAATGAACTCCCCGGGAGGGCCCGGCAAGAGACCCAGTACTTC; cdr3_aa: CASNELPGRARQETQYF; clone_size: few; v_call: TRBV6-1; j_call: TRBJ2-5; d_call: TRBD2
cdr3_nt: TGTGCCAGCAGCTCCCTGGACCAGGGTAGATCTTTT; cdr3_aa: CASSSLDQGRSF; clone_size: medium-sized; v_call: TRBV7-9; j_call: TRBJ1-4; d_call: .
cdr3_nt: TGTGCCAGCAGCCGTGGTTCAGCGGGGGACTACGAGCAGTACTTC; cdr3_aa: CASSRGSAGDYEQYF; clone_size: .; v_call: TRBV11-2; j_call: TRBJ2-7; d_call: TRBD2
cdr3_nt: TGTGCCAGCAATCCACGGACAGTCCCTGGGTATGGCTACACCTTC; cdr3_aa: CASNPRTVPGYGYTF; clone_size: few; v_call: TRBV2; j_call: TRBJ1-2; d_call: .
cdr3_nt: TGTGCCACCAACGGGGATCGCTATGGCTACACCTTC; cdr3_aa: CATNGDRYGYTF; clone_size: few; v_call: TRBV10-3; j_call: TRBJ1-2; d_call: .
cdr3_nt: TGTGCCAGCAGACGAGACAGTTACGAGCAGTACTTC; cdr3_aa: CASRRDSYEQYF; clone_size: few; v_call: TRBV7-2; j_call: TRBJ2-7; d_call: .
cdr3_nt: TGCGCCAGCAGCGCCCAGGGGGGAGAAAAACTGTTTTTT; cdr3_aa: CASSAQGGEKLFF; clone_size: few; v_call: TRBV5-1; j_call: TRBJ1-4; d_call: TRBD1
cdr3_nt: TGTGCCAGTACCGGGACAGGGAAGGCTGGCTACACCTTC; cdr3_aa: CASTGTGKAGYTF; clone_size: .; v_call: TRBV6-5; j_call: TRBJ1-2; d_call: TRBD1
cdr3_nt: TGTGCCACCAGCAGAGACAGACAGCCTGGGGAGACCCAGTACTTC; cdr3_aa: CATSRDRQPGETQYF; clone_size: .; v_call: TRBV15; j_call: TRBJ2-5; d_call: .
cdr3_nt: TGTGCCAGCTCCCGGGAGTTCCCAGATACGCAGTATTTT; cdr3_aa: CASSREFPDTQYF; clone_size: .; v_call: TRBV6-4; j_call: TRBJ2-3; d_call: .
cdr3_nt: TGCGCCAGCAGCGTGTCCCCCTCGACAGGGACCTACGAGCAGTACTTC; cdr3_aa: CASSVSPSTGTYEQYF; clone_size: few; v_call: TRBV5-1; j_call: TRBJ2-7; d_call: TRBD1
cdr3_nt: TGTGCCAGCAGCTGGAGCTCTGGGGCCAACGTCCTGACTTTC; cdr3_aa: CASSWSSGANVLTF; clone_size: .; v_call: TRBV5-6; j_call: TRBJ2-6; d_call: .
cdr3_nt: TGTGCCAGCAGCCGGGACGCGGGGAGGCCCCAGCATTTT; cdr3_aa: CASSRDAGRPQHF; clone_size: few; v_call: TRBV6-5; j_call: TRBJ1-5; d_call: .
cdr3_nt: TGTGCCAGCAGTATACCGGGACTCAACACTGAAGCTTTCTTT; cdr3_aa: CASSIPGLNTEAFF; clone_size: .; v_call: TRBV6-6; j_call: TRBJ1-1; d_call: .
cdr3_nt: TGTGCCACCAGCAGAGCGGCAGGAACTTATGGCTACACCTTC; cdr3_aa: CATSRAAGTYGYTF; clone_size: .; v_call: TRBV15; j_call: TRBJ1-2; d_call: .
cdr3_nt: TGCGCCAGCAGCTTGGCCTCCTCAGGGTTCGGCCAAGAGACCCAGTACTTC; cdr3_aa: CASSLASSGFGQETQYF; clone_size: .; v_call: TRBV5-1; j_call: TRBJ2-5; d_call: .
cdr3_nt: TGTGCCAGCAGCCAACGCCGGACAGGGGGCTATGGCTACACCTTC; cdr3_aa: CASSQRRTGGYGYTF; clone_size: few; v_call: TRBV21-1; j_call: TRBJ1-2; d_call: .
cdr3_nt: TGTGCCAGCAGTGCACATGAGGGACAGGGGCGGCAAGAGACCCAGTACTTC; cdr3_aa: CASSAHEGQGRQETQYF; clone_size: .; v_call: TRBV25-1; j_call: TRBJ2-5; d_call: TRBD1
cdr3_nt: TGTGCCAGTAGTTTCCCGGGACTAGCAGGTACCAGAAAGAACACCGGGGAGCTGTTTTTT; cdr3_aa: CASSFPGLAGTRKNTGELFF; clone_size: .; v_call: TRBV19; j_call: TRBJ2-2; d_call: TRBD2
cdr3_nt: TGTGCCAGCAGCTTATCCGGGTTGGAGCAGTTCTTC; cdr3_aa: CASSLSGLEQFF; clone_size: .; v_call: TRBV7-2; j_call: TRBJ2-1; d_call: .
cdr3_nt: TGTGCTAGTGGTTTGGGAATTTTGGCGGGAGGCACAGATACGCAGTATTTT; cdr3_aa: CASGLGILAGGTDTQYF; clone_size: .; v_call: TRBV12-5; j_call: TRBJ2-3; d_call: TRBD2
cdr3_nt: TGTGCCAGCAGCGTATTGGGACAAGGCCTGGAGACCCAGTACTTC; cdr3_aa: CASSVLGQGLETQYF; clone_size: .; v_call: TRBV9; j_call: TRBJ2-5; d_call: .
cdr3_nt: TGTGCCAGCAGCTTTACCCAACAGGGTTCTGGCTACACCTTC; cdr3_aa: CASSFTQQGSGYTF; clone_size: .; v_call: TRBV11-2; j_call: TRBJ1-2; d_call: .
cdr3_nt: TGTGCCATCAGTGGGGCGGGGGGGCGAGGTTCCTACAATGAGCAGTTCTTC; cdr3_aa: CAISGAGGRGSYNEQFF; clone_size: .; v_call: TRBV10-3; j_call: TRBJ2-1; d_call: TRBD2
cdr3_nt: TGCGCCAGCAGCTTTGGGCACACCAACAATGAGCAGTTCTTC; cdr3_aa: CASSFGHTNNEQFF; clone_size: few; v_call: TRBV5-1; j_call: TRBJ2-1; d_call: .
cdr3_nt: TGTGCCAGCAGCTTCTGGACTAAAACTCAAGAGACCCAGTACTTC; cdr3_aa: CASSFWTKTQETQYF; clone_size: .; v_call: TRBV5-4; j_call: TRBJ2-5; d_call: .
cdr3_nt: TGTGCCATCGGAGGGACAGTCTACGAGCAGTACTTC; cdr3_aa: CAIGGTVYEQYF; clone_size: few; v_call: TRBV10-3; j_call: TRBJ2-7; d_call: .
cdr3_nt: TGTGCCAGCAGAGAGACAGGGGGCTACACTGAAGCTTTCTTT; cdr3_aa: CASRETGGYTEAFF; clone_size: .; v_call: TRBV25-1; j_call: TRBJ1-1; d_call: TRBD1
cdr3_nt: TGTGCCAGCAGCTTGGACGGGAACGGCTACACCTTC; cdr3_aa: CASSLDGNGYTF; clone_size: few; v_call: TRBV5-4; j_call: TRBJ1-2; d_call: .
cdr3_nt: TGTGCCAGCAGTCCGTCCGGGACAACTAACTATGGCTACACCTTC; cdr3_aa: CASSPSGTTNYGYTF; clone_size: few; v_call: TRBV6-5; j_call: TRBJ1-2; d_call: .
cdr3_nt: TGTGCCAGCAGCTTAGGGCGGGGTACCTACAATGAGCAGTTCTTC; cdr3_aa: CASSLGRGTYNEQFF; clone_size: few; v_call: TRBV7-2; j_call: TRBJ2-1; d_call: .
cdr3_nt: TGTGCCAGCAGCAAGCGAACCTTCACAGATACGCAGTATTTT; cdr3_aa: CASSKRTFTDTQYF; clone_size: .; v_call: TRBV7-2; j_call: TRBJ2-3; d_call: .
cdr3_nt: TGTGCCGTACGACAGGGGTCCCCAACCGGGGAGCTGTTTTTT; cdr3_aa: CAVRQGSPTGELFF; clone_size: .; v_call: TRBV6-6; j_call: TRBJ2-2; d_call: TRBD1
cdr3_nt: TGTGCCTTAAGTACAGGGCCAGATACGCAGTATTTT; cdr3_aa: CALSTGPDTQYF; clone_size: few; v_call: TRBV30; j_call: TRBJ2-3; d_call: .
cdr3_nt: TGCAGTGCTAGTCCCGTCTACGAGCAGTACTTC; cdr3_aa: CSASPVYEQYF; clone_size: .; v_call: TRBV20-1; j_call: TRBJ2-7; d_call: .
cdr3_nt: TGTGCCAGCAGCTCTCGTCGGGGGGAGCAGTTCTTC; cdr3_aa: CASSSRRGEQFF; clone_size: few; v_call: TRBV11-3; j_call: TRBJ2-1; d_call: .
cdr3_nt: TGTGCCAGCAGCCAGCAACAGGAAAATCAGCCCCAGCATTTT; cdr3_aa: CASSQQQENQPQHF; clone_size: .; v_call: TRBV4-2; j_call: TRBJ1-5; d_call: .
cdr3_nt: TGTGCCAGCTCACCAGTCCTAGCGGGGGAGGAGCAGTACTTC; cdr3_aa: CASSPVLAGEEQYF; clone_size: .; v_call: TRBV18; j_call: TRBJ2-7; d_call: TRBD2
cdr3_nt: TGTGCCAGTAGTATATCTGTACAAGAGACCCAGTACTTC; cdr3_aa: CASSISVQETQYF; clone_size: .; v_call: TRBV19; j_call: TRBJ2-5; d_call: .
cdr3_nt: TGTGCCAGCAGCCCCCCGGGACTAGCGTTTCACACCGGGGAGCTGTTTTTT; cdr3_aa: CASSPPGLAFHTGELFF; clone_size: few; v_call: TRBV11-2; j_call: TRBJ2-2; d_call: TRBD2
cdr3_nt: TGCAGCGTTGGGGGGGTGAGGGACTATGGCTACACCTTC; cdr3_aa: CSVGGVRDYGYTF; clone_size: few; v_call: TRBV29-1; j_call: TRBJ1-2; d_call: .
cdr3_nt: TGTGCCAGCAGACAGACTTTACTAGGTGAAGCTTTCTTT; cdr3_aa: CASRQTLLGEAFF; clone_size: few; v_call: TRBV14; j_call: TRBJ1-1; d_call: .
cdr3_nt: TGTGCCACCAGCAAGGACAGGGTCGTAGGCGAGCAGTACTTC; cdr3_aa: CATSKDRVVGEQYF; clone_size: many; v_call: TRBV15; j_call: TRBJ2-7; d_call: TRBD1